This entry features one TCR beta chain sequence. These data come from a study of blood T cell repertoires in COVID-19. CDR3 length: 17 residues. Germline lookup yields CDR1 MNHEY and CDR2 SVGEGT. V shed 0 bases and J 6 bases; nucleotides not matched to a gene: 13. Authors' data handling: Nucleated cell number was recorded as an estimate derived from reference gene primer amplification. Clones were sequenced by immunoSEQ multiplex PCR, and TCRdb holds only the in-frame ones, with some missing. The V and J calls and clone size were taken over from that table, and D and trimming were inferred from the DNA. The data show around 280,000 clones, approximately 91% seen once.

This chain uses TRBV6-2 or TRBV6-3 with TRBJ1-1, with TRBD1 matching over 7 bases. This receptor was taken from a woman between 40 and 55 years old who had recovered from COVID-19. Sequencing was carried out using PBMCs or T cells enriched from blood (not recorded which). DNA for the CDR3: TGTGCCAGCAGTTACTCCCGACTAAACGACAGGGAGGCTGAAGCTTTCTTT. Translation gives CASSYSRLNDREAEAFF.